These T cell receptor beta chains were read from a single sample in a study of T cells of healthy individuals. One entry per CDR3 protein, called by TCRdb with MiXCR from the 5' RACE reads. The profile shows more than 60,000 distinct CDR3 sequences, roughly 15% of them singletons. These receptors were obtained from a human donor in good health. Both conserved end residues are part of each CDR3. A D gene is named only where the DNA matches it firmly.

v_call: TRBV2; j_call: TRBJ2-3; d_call: TRBD2; cdr3_aa: CASSGPTSGGLLSTDTQYF
v_call: TRBV2; j_call: TRBJ2-1; d_call: TRBD2; cdr3_aa: CASRARSGALSYNEQFF
v_call: TRBV20-1; j_call: TRBJ1-6; d_call: .; cdr3_aa: CSARGSSINSPLHF
v_call: TRBV5-6; j_call: TRBJ1-1; d_call: .; cdr3_aa: CASSFFNIAEAFF
v_call: TRBV28; j_call: TRBJ2-7; d_call: TRBD2; cdr3_aa: CASSSRRSGLAREQYF
v_call: TRBV20-1; j_call: TRBJ1-2; d_call: TRBD1; cdr3_aa: CSARTGGYGYTF
v_call: TRBV5-1; j_call: TRBJ2-7; d_call: TRBD2; cdr3_aa: CASSLGTSPTYEQYF
v_call: TRBV6-5; j_call: TRBJ1-1; d_call: .; cdr3_aa: CASSLTAITEAFF
v_call: TRBV9; j_call: TRBJ2-7; d_call: .; cdr3_aa: CASSLTPQDVSYEQYF
v_call: TRBV5-4; j_call: TRBJ2-1; d_call: TRBD1; cdr3_aa: CASNRDRNNEQFF
v_call: TRBV7-4; j_call: TRBJ2-1; d_call: TRBD1; cdr3_aa: CASSYPGTGSYNEQFF
v_call: TRBV7-9; j_call: TRBJ1-1; d_call: .; cdr3_aa: CASSLRPGLNTEAFF
v_call: TRBV20-1; j_call: TRBJ1-5; d_call: TRBD1; cdr3_aa: CSARRRVLTGGPFNQPQHF
v_call: TRBV2; j_call: TRBJ2-2; d_call: .; cdr3_aa: CASSEEGGGELFF
v_call: TRBV4-1; j_call: TRBJ2-5; d_call: TRBD2; cdr3_aa: CASSQASSGQETQYF
v_call: TRBV13; j_call: TRBJ2-7; d_call: .; cdr3_aa: CASSPYPYEQYF
v_call: TRBV20-1; j_call: TRBJ2-1; d_call: .; cdr3_aa: CSAIPPGRRYNEQFF
v_call: TRBV6-5; j_call: TRBJ2-7; d_call: TRBD1; cdr3_aa: CASRSSGGLEQYF
v_call: TRBV6-1; j_call: TRBJ2-1; d_call: TRBD1; cdr3_aa: CASSGGTGGYNEQFF
v_call: TRBV19; j_call: TRBJ2-7; d_call: .; cdr3_aa: CASSAPGSLMFEQYF